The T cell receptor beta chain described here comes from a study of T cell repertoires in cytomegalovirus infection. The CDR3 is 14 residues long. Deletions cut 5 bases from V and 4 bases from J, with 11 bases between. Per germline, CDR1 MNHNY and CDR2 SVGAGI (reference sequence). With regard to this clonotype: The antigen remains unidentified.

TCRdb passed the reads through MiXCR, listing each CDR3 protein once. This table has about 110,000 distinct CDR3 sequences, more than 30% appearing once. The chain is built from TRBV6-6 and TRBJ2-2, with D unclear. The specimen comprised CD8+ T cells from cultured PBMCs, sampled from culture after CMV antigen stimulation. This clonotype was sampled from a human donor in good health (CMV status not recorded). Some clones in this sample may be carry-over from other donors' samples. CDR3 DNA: TGTGCCAGCAGTGGGGTAATGGGCACCGGGGAGCTGTTTTTT. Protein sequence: CASSGVMGTGELFF.